Each of the 13 T cell receptor beta chains below was sequenced from the same sample in a study of control samples from healthy donors and cancer patients. Produced via immunoSEQ multiplex PCR; TCRdb's table is partial and in-frame only. The sample includes some 190,000 clones, around 93% seen only once; the top ten take 1.5% to 2%. The specimen was blood. Source of these receptors: a man aged 25-45 years in good health.

The chain employs TRBV5-1 and TRBJ2-3; 8 bases line up with TRBD1. Germline assignment: CDR1 SGHRS and CDR2 YFSETQ. The CDR3 is 16 amino acids. Trimming at V came to 0 bases and at J to 3 bases, leaving 6 bases not matched to a gene. The CDR3 reads CASSLASGGGTDTQYF. The CDR3 DNA reads as TGCGCCAGCAGCTTGGCGTCAGGGGGCGGAACAGATACGCAGTATTTT.

The chain employs TRBV10-2 and TRBJ2-1; D may be TRBD1 or TRBD2 (5 bases each). The CDR3 is 15 residues long. V lost 7 bases to trimming and J lost 8 bases, with 21 bases between them. Germline loops: CDR1 WSHSY, CDR2 SAAADI. CDR3 DNA sequence: TGCGCCAGCACCCCTGCGAGGGGCACTCGCCATGAGCAGTTCTTC. Its translation is CASTPARGTRHEQFF.

The chain couples TRBV5-1 to TRBJ2-7; a possible D gene is TRBD2 (5 bases). Germline V gives CDR1 SGHRS, CDR2 YFSETQ. The CDR3 spans 14 residues. V lost 5 bases, J lost 7 bases, and 19 bases lay in between. The CDR3 sequence: CASSSERLLGEQYF. The CDR3 DNA reads as TGCGCCAGCAGTTCAGAGCGGCTCTTGGGGGAGCAGTACTTC.

The genes are TRBV11-3 and TRBJ2-3; 11 bases fit TRBD2. The V and J ends lost 1 base and 0 bases, in that order; junction bases with no gene match: 0. This CDR3 comprises 16 residues. Germline values: CDR1 SGHNT, CDR2 YENEEA. The CDR3 here is CASSLGLAGSTDTQYF. CDR3 nucleotides: TGTGCCAGCAGCTTAGGACTAGCGGGGAGCACAGATACGCAGTATTTT.

V gene TRBV7-9 combines with J gene TRBJ2-3; D gene ambiguous. V was shortened by 8 bases and J by 3 bases, with 9 bases between the two germline ends. The CDR3 contains 12 residues. Per the germline V gene, CDR1 is SEHNR and CDR2 is FQNEAQ (reference sequence). In DNA form, the CDR3 reads TGTGCCAGCGTGTTCGGTACAGATACGCAGTATTTT. Protein: CASVFGTDTQYF.

This rearrangement joins TRBV7-9 to TRBJ2-5; TRBD1 is a possible D gene (6 bases). V lost 5 bases and J 5 bases, leaving 18 bases between the germline ends. Germline V gene sequence: CDR1 SEHNR, CDR2 FQNEAQ (reference sequence). The CDR3 runs 15 residues. DNA for the CDR3: TGTGCCAGCAGCCTGACAGGCCTACCCGGGGAGACCCAGTACTTC. The encoded protein is CASSLTGLPGETQYF.

This clone was counted between two and nine times. This chain connects TRBV4-2 to TRBJ1-1; D unresolved. CDR1 and CDR2 (germline): LGHNA, YNFKEQ. The V end lost 10 bases, the J end lost 1 base, and 13 bases lay between the germline ends. The CDR3 contains 13 residues. CDR3 nucleotides: TGTGCCACCCAACTCCAGGAGAACACTGAAGCTTTCTTT. Amino acids: CATQLQENTEAFF.

The chain carries TRBV7-9 and TRBJ2-7; no definite D call. This CDR3 is 11 amino acids long. The V gene lost 11 bases and the J gene lost 0 bases, with 8 bases spanning the gap. Germline V lookup: CDR1 SEHNR, CDR2 FQNEAQ (reference sequence). The CDR3 DNA reads as TGTGCCGTACAGAGCTCCTACGAGCAGTACTTC. Translated, it gives CAVQSSYEQYF.

V gene TRBV7-9 combines with J gene TRBJ1-2, with 7 nucleotides matching TRBD1. In germline, CDR1 is SEHNR, CDR2 FQNEAQ (reference sequence). The V gene end was trimmed by 5 bases and the J gene end by 4 bases; junction bases not matched to a gene: 4. This CDR3 has 13 residues. The CDR3 DNA reads TGTGCCAGCAGCGGGGACAGCTTCTATGGCTACACCTTC. Protein: CASSGDSFYGYTF.

The chain recombines TRBV5-1 with TRBJ2-7, with D unclear. Germline CDR1 reads SGHRS; CDR2 reads YFSETQ. The CDR3 consists of 12 residues. V lost 2 bases, J lost 5 bases, and 8 bases lay in between. The CDR3 DNA sequence: TGCGCCAGCAGCTTAAGTTCAGACGAGCAGTACTTC. Protein: CASSLSSDEQYF.

V and J are TRBV21-1 and TRBJ2-7; the table's D call of TRBD2 was not tested on the DNA. TRBV21-1 is listed as a pseudogene. CDR3 length: 13 amino acids. CDR3 residues: CASSGITSYEQYF. DNA of the CDR3: TGTGCCAGCTCGGGGATTACCTCCTACGAGCAGTACTTC.

This chain uses TRBV5-1 with TRBJ1-2; possible D gene TRBD1, 5 bases. From germline, CDR1 is SGHRS and CDR2 YFSETQ. This CDR3 has 13 amino acids. Trimming cost V 3 bases and J 6 bases, with 12 bases left between them. The CDR3 bases are TGCGCCAGCAGCTCCCCGGGGCCGGATGGCTACACCTTC. This gives the protein CASSSPGPDGYTF. Full variable domain (outside the CDR3, taken from reference TRBV5-1 and TRBJ1-2): KAGVTQTPRYLIKTRGQQVTLSCSPISGHRSVSWYQQTPGQGLQFLFEYFSETQRNKGNFPGRFSGRQFSNSRSEMNVSTLELGDSALYLCASSSPGPDGYTFGSGTRLTVV.

The V gene is TRBV10-1, the J gene TRBJ1-1; D not resolved. CDR3 length: 13 residues. The germline gives CDR1 WNHNN, CDR2 SYGVQD (reference sequence). V gave up 6 bases and J gave up 1 base, with 9 bases separating them. In nucleotides, the CDR3 is TGCGCCAGCAGGGAGCAGCCGAACACTGAAGCTTTCTTT. This encodes CASREQPNTEAFF.